Below are 7 T cell receptor beta chains sequenced from a single sample in a study of cytomegalovirus exposure and HLA in healthy donors. This PCR relied on a set of 60 Vbeta primers and 13 Jbeta primers. Using immunoSEQ multiplex PCR, the repertoire was profiled, and TCRdb retains in-frame clones only, with some absent. The table lists 100,000 to 150,000 clones, about 84% of them singletons. The sequencing sample was made of PBMCs. The receptor set was obtained from a man in his late teens or twenties in good health and CMV-seropositive.

This chain connects TRBV27 to TRBJ2-7; D is unresolved. Germline V lookup: CDR1 MNHEY, CDR2 SMNVEV (reference sequence). The V and J ends lost 1 base and 3 bases respectively, with 16 bases between them. The CDR3 is 16 amino acids. The CDR3 DNA sequence: TGTGCCAGCAGTTTATACCCTCGGAGCCCCAACTACGAGCAGTACTTC. Its translation: CASSLYPRSPNYEQYF.

The V and J genes are TRBV4-3 and TRBJ2-5, with a weak D call TRBD2 (7 bases). With 0 bases removed from V and 2 bases from J, the gap between germline ends came to 16 bases. Germline V gene data show CDR1 as LGHNA and CDR2 as YSLEER. This CDR3 region has 17 residues. In DNA, the CDR3 is TGCGCCAGCAGCCAAGACTTGTCGGGGGGCCTTCAAGAGACCCAGTACTTC. This encodes CASSQDLSGGLQETQYF.

As to this clone: One end of the junction is discordant with germline, which a read error may explain. CDR3 nucleotide sequence: TGTGCCAGCAGCTCCACAGACACGCGAGACACCGGGGAGCTGCTTTTT. Protein: CASSSTDTRDTGELLF. The chain carries TRBV5-6 and TRBJ2-2, with D maybe TRBD2 (5 bases). The length of the CDR3 is 16 residues. Germline V gene lookup returns CDR1 SGHDT and CDR2 YYEEEE.

This clone was seen a single time. The chain combines TRBV5-6 with TRBJ2-3; 15 bases agree with TRBD2. The germline gives CDR1 SGHDT, CDR2 YYEEEE. The trim removed 4 bases at V and 0 bases at J, leaving 6 bases unmatched. This CDR3 region has 18 residues. CDR3 sequence: CASSTGLAGGASTDTQYF. The CDR3 region has the DNA TGTGCCAGCAGCACCGGACTAGCGGGGGGGGCAAGCACAGATACGCAGTATTTT.

This clone was seen a few times. The rearrangement joins TRBV7-9 to TRBJ1-4, with 8 bases matching TRBD1. Germline V CDR1 and CDR2: SEHNR, FQNEAQ (reference sequence). CDR3 length: 14 residues. V dropped 5 bases and J dropped 8; count of bases not matched to a gene: 7. The CDR3 sequence is CASSDGTGYEKLFF. The CDR3 DNA reads TGTGCCAGCAGCGACGGGACAGGTTACGAAAAACTGTTTTTT. The variable domain in full, with the rest retrieved from reference TRBV7-9 and TRBJ1-4, is DTGVSQNPRHKITKRGQNVTFRCDPISEHNRLYWYRQTLGQGPEFLTYFQNEAQLEKSRLLSDRFSAERPKGSFSTLEIQRTEQGDSAMYLCASSDGTGYEKLFFGSGTQLSVL.

This clone was observed a handful of times. V usage is TRBV4-1 and J usage is TRBJ2-1, with 10 bases lining up with TRBD2. V lost 2 bases and J lost 10; bases outside the gene matches: 14. The CDR3 is 17 residues long. Germline CDR1 MGHRA, CDR2 YSYEKL. The CDR3, as DNA: TGCGCCAGCAGCCAATACCAAACCGGGACTAGCGTTGGGGAGCAGTTCTTC. Residues: CASSQYQTGTSVGEQFF.

CDR3 in DNA: TGCGCCAGCAGCTGGGTGGACAGGGGAGGAGAGACCCAGTACTTC. Its translation is CASSWVDRGGETQYF. The chain has TRBV5-1 and TRBJ2-5; TRBD1 matches 9 bases. The CDR3 covers 15 residues. Germline-derived CDR1 and CDR2 are SGHRS and YFSETQ. The junction had 7 bases not matched to a gene; V was cut back by 3 bases and J by 4 bases. Supplemented by reference TRBV5-1 and TRBJ2-5, the full variable domain reads KAGVTQTPRYLIKTRGQQVTLSCSPISGHRSVSWYQQTPGQGLQFLFEYFSETQRNKGNFPGRFSGRQFSNSRSEMNVSTLELGDSALYLCASSWVDRGGETQYFGPGTRLLVL.